Below are 9 T cell receptor beta chains sequenced from a single sample in a study. TCRdb independently ran MiXCR on the RT-PCR reads; one entry per CDR3 protein. The data show about 680,000 distinct CDR3 sequences, 13% to 15% seen once. The sample was memory CD4+ T cells from blood. Receptors were obtained from a female donor in good health, serving as a healthy control.

The chain links TRBV10-3 to TRBJ2-2; 10 nucleotides agree with TRBD1. Germline CDR1 and CDR2: ENHRY and SYGVKD. The trim removed 10 bases at V and 4 bases at J, leaving 3 bases unmatched. CDR3 length: 13 residues. The CDR3 DNA sequence: TGTGCCACGGGACAGGGGTCCACCGGGGAGCTGTTTTTT. Amino acid sequence: CATGQGSTGELFF.

This clonotype was seen ten or more times. J is TRBJ2-1 and V is TRBV20-1; 14 nucleotides agree with TRBD2. CDR3 length: 15 amino acids. Trimming cost V 3 bases and J 6 bases; bases outside gene matches: 4. Germline-derived CDR1 and CDR2 are DFQATT and SNEGSKA (reference sequence). This CDR3 is CSASAGTSGGNEQFF. For the CDR3, the DNA is TGCAGTGCTAGTGCCGGGACTAGCGGGGGCAATGAGCAGTTCTTC.

The V call is TRBV27, the J call TRBJ2-1, with TRBD2 as a possible D gene (6 bases). Per germline, CDR1 MNHEY and CDR2 SMNVEV (reference sequence). The ends were cut back, 4 bases at V and 1 base at J, with 14 bases in the middle. The length of the CDR3 is 16 residues. In nucleotides, the CDR3 is TGTGCCAGCAGTTACCAGGGAGGAACGTCCTACAATGAGCAGTTCTTC. Amino acid sequence: CASSYQGGTSYNEQFF.

This clonotype was detected only a few times. The genes are TRBV5-1 and TRBJ2-5, with TRBD1 as a possible D gene (6 bases). Germline V gene sequence: CDR1 SGHRS, CDR2 YFSETQ. The CDR3 sequence is 14 residues long. Trimming stripped 5 bases from V and 0 bases from J, with 11 bases between. CDR3 nucleotides: TGCGCCAGCAGTCGGGACAATTACCAAGAGACCCAGTACTTC. It translates to CASSRDNYQETQYF.

This clonotype has just a few counts. This chain joins TRBV20-1 and TRBJ1-4; no firm D call. Trimming stripped 0 bases from V and 11 bases from J, with 10 bases between. Germline CDR1 is DFQATT and CDR2 is SNEGSKA (reference sequence). This CDR3 is built from 12 residues. CDR3 DNA: TGCAGTGCTAGAGACTGGGCCTGGAAACTGTTTTTT. It translates to CSARDWAWKLFF.

In its sample, this clonotype was seen once. J is TRBJ2-7 and V is TRBV28; D not resolved. The CDR3 runs to 15 residues. V dropped 5 bases and J dropped 3 bases, with 17 bases sitting between them. Germline-derived CDR1 and CDR2 are MDHEN and SYDVKM. The CDR3 loop is CASSPYPTTGYEQYF. The CDR3 nucleotides are TGTGCCAGCAGTCCCTACCCGACGACGGGCTACGAGCAGTACTTC. The full variable domain, in which reference TRBV28 and TRBJ2-7 provide the parts outside the CDR3, is DVKVTQSSRYLVKRTGEKVFLECVQDMDHENMFWYRQDPGLGLRLIYFSYDVKMKEKGDIPEGYSVSREKKERFSLILESASTNQTSMYLCASSPYPTTGYEQYFGPGTRLTVT.

This clonotype was recorded a few times. The chain uses TRBV6-2 or TRBV6-3 and TRBJ2-7; 16 bases fit TRBD2. The germline V gene has CDR1 MNHEY and CDR2 SVGEGT. The V gene end was trimmed by 6 bases and the J gene end by 9 bases; junction bases not matched to a gene: 11. This CDR3 is 16 amino acids long. In DNA form, the CDR3 reads TGTGCCAGCAGCCCGATCGGGACTAGCGGGAGGGGTTCGCAGTACTTC. Its protein is CASSPIGTSGRGSQYF.

The rearrangement links TRBV10-3 to TRBJ1-5, with D possibly TRBD1 on 6 matching bases. The germline V gene encodes CDR1 ENHRY and CDR2 SYGVKD. This CDR3 spans 13 amino acids. The ends were cut back, 3 bases at V and 7 bases at J, with 10 bases in the middle. In DNA form, the CDR3 reads TGTGCCATCAGTGACGGGGGCGGACAGCCCCAGCATTTT. Translating gives CAISDGGGQPQHF.

The chain recombines TRBV5-1 with TRBJ1-1; TRBD1 matches 8 bases. The germline gives CDR1 SGHRS, CDR2 YFSETQ. The CDR3 is 16 residues long. The junction had 6 bases not matched to a gene; V was cut back by 0 bases and J by 2 bases. Written as DNA, the CDR3 is TGCGCCAGCAGCTTGGCCGGACAGGGTCTAAACACTGAAGCTTTCTTT. Translated, it gives CASSLAGQGLNTEAFF.